Below, 25 T cell receptor beta chains from the same sample are listed, as sequenced in a study of T cell responses to AZD1222 COVID-19 vaccine. This table comes from immunoSEQ multiplex PCR, and its TCRdb copy is limited to in-frame clones, with some not included. The sample lists some 170,000 clones, 90% occurring once. The material was peripheral blood, obtained 28 days after the second dose of the MenACWY control vaccine. These receptor sequences come from an adult who received the MenACWY meningococcal vaccine as a control.

The chain couples TRBV19 to TRBJ1-5, with unresolved D. V was trimmed by 3 bases and J by 4 bases, leaving 7 bases between them. The CDR3 spans 13 residues. CDR1 and CDR2 (germline): LNHDA, SQIVND (reference sequence). This chain's CDR3 is CASSMAINQPQHF. The CDR3 nucleotides are TGTGCCAGTAGTATGGCTATAAATCAGCCCCAGCATTTT.

The chain recombines TRBV11-2 with TRBJ1-6; 7 positions agree with TRBD1. The CDR3 consists of 14 residues. The trim removed 5 bases at V and 8 bases at J, leaving 6 bases unmatched. Germline-derived CDR1 and CDR2 are SGHAT and FQNNGV. This chain's CDR3 is CASSLGTAYSPLHF. CDR3 coding DNA: TGTGCCAGCAGCCTCGGGACAGCCTATTCACCCCTCCACTTT.

The chain couples TRBV19 to TRBJ1-3, with D unclear. CDR3 length equals 13 residues. Trimming pared 3 bases from V and 3 bases from J, leaving 6 bases between. The germline CDR1 and CDR2 sequences are LNHDA and SQIVND (reference sequence). DNA of the CDR3: TGTGCCAGTAGTATGGTGTTTGGAAACACCATATATTTT. It is translated as CASSMVFGNTIYF.

The chain employs TRBV18 and TRBJ2-2, with D uncertain. The CDR3 covers 12 residues. Per the germline V gene, CDR1 is KGHSH and CDR2 is LQKENI. The V end was cut by 1 base, the J end by 6 bases, with 3 bases between. DNA for the CDR3: TGTGCCAGCTCACCACGGGCCGGGGAGCTGTTTTTT. It encodes CASSPRAGELFF. Full variable domain (missing parts from reference TRBV18 and TRBJ2-2): NAGVMQNPRHLVRRRGQEARLRCSPMKGHSHVYWYRQLPEEGLKFMVYLQKENIIDESGMPKERFSAEFPKEGPSILRIQQVVRGDSAAYFCASSPRAGELFFGEGSRLTVL.

The rearrangement links TRBV18 to TRBJ2-7; 8 bases line up with TRBD1. The CDR3 is made up of 16 amino acids. Germline V gene lookup returns CDR1 KGHSH and CDR2 LQKENI. Trimming took 3 bases from V and 0 from J; bases not matched to a gene: 7. The CDR3 is CASSPQRTGLSYEQYF. CDR3 DNA: TGTGCCAGCTCACCGCAAAGGACAGGGCTCTCCTACGAGCAGTACTTC.

J is TRBJ2-4 and V is TRBV27, with D perhaps TRBD1 (6 bases). This CDR3 contains 12 residues. The V end lost 6 bases, the J end lost 3 bases, and 6 bases lay between the germline ends. From germline, CDR1 is MNHEY and CDR2 SMNVEV (reference sequence). The CDR3 protein is CASRTGKNIQYF. The CDR3 DNA reads TGTGCCAGCAGGACAGGCAAAAACATTCAGTACTTC.

This clone appeared once. The CDR3 region has the DNA TGTGCCAGCAGCGGTGATGGACTGTCCAATGAGCAGTTCTTC. It specifies CASSGDGLSNEQFF. This chain connects TRBV9 to TRBJ2-1; D is perhaps TRBD2 (5 bases). The CDR3 loop spans 14 amino acids. Germline V gives CDR1 SGDLS, CDR2 YYNGEE. The ends were cut back, 3 bases at V and 6 bases at J, with 13 bases in the middle.

The V call is TRBV20-1, the J call TRBJ2-5; D not resolved. This CDR3 is built from 11 residues. Trimming shortened V by 2 bases and J by 4 bases, and 5 bases separated the two germline ends. The germline V gene encodes CDR1 DFQATT and CDR2 SNEGSKA (reference sequence). CDR3 DNA sequence: TGCAGTGCTAGATTTGGAGAGACCCAGTACTTC. It translates to CSARFGETQYF.

The chain has TRBV12-3 or TRBV12-4 and TRBJ2-1, with unresolved D. The CDR3 consists of 13 residues. V lost 1 base, J lost 8 bases, and 9 bases lay in between. The DNA of the CDR3 is TGTGCCAGCAGTTTAGGGCTAGGCGATGAGCAGTTCTTC. Translated, it gives CASSLGLGDEQFF.

V and J are TRBV18 and TRBJ2-1; 7 bases fit TRBD1. Germline values: CDR1 KGHSH, CDR2 LQKENI. The CDR3 extends over 19 amino acids. Trimming cost V 3 bases and J 2 bases; bases outside gene matches: 16. In DNA, the CDR3 is TGTGCCAGCTCACCGGGGTCTAGACAGGGAACGAGCCCCTACAATGAGCAGTTCTTC. Translating gives CASSPGSRQGTSPYNEQFF.

The chain is built from TRBV5-1 and TRBJ2-7; TRBD2 matches at 8 bases. J gave up 6 bases and V 0 bases, and 5 bases lay outside the gene matches. The CDR3 runs 14 residues. Germline lookup yields CDR1 SGHRS and CDR2 YFSETQ. In DNA, the CDR3 is TGCGCCAGCAGCTTGGTCGGGACTAGTATCGAGCAGTACTTC. As protein: CASSLVGTSIEQYF.

V usage is TRBV6-2 or TRBV6-3 and J usage is TRBJ2-7; tentative D call: TRBD1 (6 bases). V lost 5 bases to trimming and J lost 2 bases, with 10 bases between them. Germline V lookup: CDR1 MNHEY, CDR2 SVGEGT. The CDR3 has 13 amino acids. CDR3 nucleotide sequence: TGTGCCAGCAGTGGACAGACCCCCTACGAGCAGTACTTC. Its translation is CASSGQTPYEQYF.

The chain carries TRBV28 and TRBJ1-2; D ambiguous. Trimming stripped 2 bases from V and 8 bases from J, with 12 bases between. CDR1 is MDHEN and CDR2 is SYDVKM in the germline V gene. The CDR3 contains 13 residues. The CDR3 loop is CASSLTRDNGYTF. CDR3 coding DNA: TGTGCCAGCAGTTTAACTCGGGATAACGGCTACACCTTC.

The V gene is TRBV3-1 (or the pseudogene TRBV3-2), the J gene TRBJ2-3, with 10 bases identical to TRBD2. Germline trimming cut 3 bases from V and 4 bases from J; bases unmatched to any gene: 7. The CDR3 covers 16 residues. From germline, CDR1 is LGHDT and CDR2 YNNKEL (reference sequence). The CDR3 sequence: CASSHVAGGPPDTQYF. The CDR3 nucleotides are TGTGCCAGCAGCCACGTAGCGGGAGGCCCCCCAGATACGCAGTATTTT.

The rearrangement joins TRBV28 to TRBJ1-6; TRBD1 is a possible D gene (6 bases). CDR1 MDHEN and CDR2 SYDVKM come from the germline V gene. The CDR3 consists of 18 residues. V lost 3 bases, J lost 1 base, and 16 bases lay in between. Here the CDR3 DNA reads TGTGCCAGCAGTTTCGGGCAGGGGCAGGGGTCCTATAATTCACCCCTCCACTTT. It encodes CASSFGQGQGSYNSPLHF.

This rearrangement joins TRBV30 to TRBJ2-5; D gene unclear. Trimming stripped 4 bases from V and 5 bases from J, with 11 bases between. The germline gives CDR1 GTSNPN, CDR2 SVGIG (reference sequence). This CDR3 contains 12 residues. Here the CDR3 DNA reads TGTGCCTGGACACCCTCGGAGGAGACCCAGTACTTC. Its translation: CAWTPSEETQYF.

The genes are TRBV7-8 and TRBJ1-1; 7 bases map to TRBD1. CDR1 and CDR2 (germline): SGHVS, FQNEAQ. The CDR3 is made up of 17 amino acids. Trimming took 4 bases from V and 5 from J; bases not matched to a gene: 16. Here the CDR3 reads CASSSTLGQPRKTEAFF. The CDR3 DNA reads TGTGCCAGCAGCTCCACCCTGGGACAGCCAAGGAAGACTGAAGCTTTCTTT. Looking up the rest from reference TRBV7-8 and TRBJ1-1 gives the full variable domain: GAGVSQSPRYKVAKRGQDVALRCDPISGHVSLFWYQQALGQGPEFLTYFQNEAQLDKSGLPSDRFFAERPEGSVSTLKIQRTQQEDSAVYLCASSSTLGQPRKTEAFFGQGTRLTVV.

Written as DNA, the CDR3 is TGTGCCAGCAGCCCTCTTGGAGGGGCTGCCATTCAGTACTTC. Translating it yields CASSPLGGAAIQYF. This rearrangement joins TRBV3-1 (or the pseudogene TRBV3-2) to TRBJ2-4; TRBD2 might be the D (6 bases). This CDR3 has 14 amino acids. V lost 4 bases to trimming and J lost 9 bases, with 16 bases between them. Germline V lookup: CDR1 LGHDT, CDR2 YNNKEL (reference sequence).

This chain joins TRBV11-1 and TRBJ1-2, with 7 bases aligning to TRBD1. The germline gives CDR1 SGHAT, CDR2 FQDESV (reference sequence). Germline trimming cut 5 bases from V and 2 bases from J; bases unmatched to any gene: 2. This CDR3 has 13 residues. CDR3 region: CASSRGQNYGYTF. Here the CDR3 DNA reads TGTGCCAGCAGCCGGGGACAGAACTATGGCTACACCTTC.

The rearrangement links TRBV7-7 to TRBJ2-3; no firm D call. This CDR3 is built from 16 residues. Germline CDR1 is SSHAT and CDR2 is FNYEAQ (reference sequence). V lost 5 bases, J lost 0 bases, and 15 bases lay in between. CDR3 nucleotides: TGTGCCAGCAGCCCTTCTTCGGTAGCAAGCACAGATACGCAGTATTTT. Its translation is CASSPSSVASTDTQYF.

The chain links TRBV7-2 to TRBJ2-5; D might be TRBD1 (6 bases). V was clipped by 5 bases and J by 1 base, with 11 bases between them. Germline V gives CDR1 SGHTA, CDR2 FQGNSA. This CDR3 has 14 residues. This chain's CDR3 is CASSPQGLQETQYF. CDR3 bases: TGTGCCAGCAGCCCTCAGGGGCTCCAAGAGACCCAGTACTTC. Full variable domain (missing parts from reference TRBV7-2 and TRBJ2-5): GAGVSQSPSNKVTEKGKDVELRCDPISGHTALYWYRQSLGQGLEFLIYFQGNSAPDKSGLPSDRFSAERTGGSVSTLTIQRTQQEDSAVYLCASSPQGLQETQYFGPGTRLLVL.

This chain links TRBV2 with TRBJ1-5; D call uncertain. The V end lost 4 bases, the J end lost 2 bases, and 12 bases lay between the germline ends. Germline values: CDR1 SNHLY, CDR2 FYNNEI. The length of the CDR3 is 15 residues. For the CDR3, the DNA is TGTGCCAGCAGTGCTGAGGTATTGGGCAATCAGCCCCAGCATTTT. This codes for CASSAEVLGNQPQHF.

The rearrangement joins TRBV10-1 to TRBJ2-3; TRBD2 matches at 7 bases. CDR1 is WNHNN and CDR2 is SYGVQD in the germline V gene (reference sequence). With 5 bases clipped from V and 6 bases from J, the junction kept 5 bases outside the gene matches. The CDR3 contains 13 residues. The CDR3 DNA reads TGCGCCAGCAGTACGCGGGAGCAGGATACGCAGTATTTT. Its protein product is CASSTREQDTQYF.

This chain joins TRBV18 and TRBJ2-7; 10 nucleotides line up with TRBD2. The junction had 7 bases not matched to a gene; V was cut back by 2 bases and J by 6 bases. The germline gives CDR1 KGHSH, CDR2 LQKENI. This CDR3 spans 15 amino acids. In DNA form, the CDR3 reads TGTGCCAGCTCACCAAGGGCTAGCGGGAGATCCGAGCAGTACTTC. Translating it yields CASSPRASGRSEQYF.

The genes are TRBV28 and TRBJ2-5; TRBD1 matches 12 bases. The V gene end was trimmed by 2 bases and the J gene end by 4 bases; junction bases not matched to a gene: 5. The germline gives CDR1 MDHEN, CDR2 SYDVKM. The CDR3 length is 16 residues. This CDR3 is CASSLPGTGGRETQYF. Written as DNA, the CDR3 is TGTGCCAGCAGTTTACCCGGGACAGGGGGCCGAGAGACCCAGTACTTC.